The following is a T cell receptor (beta chain) sequence with its context. Antigen unknown. This entry belongs to a study of CD8+ T cells in alopecia areata. Study as a whole: Affected scalp percentage determined the severity score of treated patients.

Treatment specified: oral pan-JAK inhibitor, 5-10 mg twice daily. Study-level results: Tofacitinib significantly lowered scalp clonality and expanded CD8+ clones among the top 100.

In each case, RNA was isolated and then reverse transcribed into cDNA as the sequencing template. Libraries were prepared by immunoSEQ multiplex PCR; TCRdb keeps only in-frame clonotypes and omits some of them. The data show about 74,000 clones, with around 30% seen just once and 15% held by the top ten. The CDR3 sequence is 15 residues long. V gave up 0 bases and J gave up 4 bases; unmatched junction bases: 6. The V gene's germline CDR1 is SGHNT and CDR2 YYREEE (reference sequence). The J gene is TRBJ2-5, the V gene TRBV5-4; 7 nucleotides line up with TRBD2. The clonotype originates from a human donor with alopecia areata. Sequencing was performed on CD8+ T cells sorted from blood, taken at week 4, from a patient treated with tofacitinib. The CDR3: CASSLVRGSGETQYF. CDR3 bases: TGTGCCAGCAGCTTGGTTCGCGGGAGCGGAGAGACCCAGTACTTC.